The rows below give T cell receptor beta chains drawn from one sample of a study of shared clonotypes between healthy human individuals. Assay used: immunoSEQ multiplex PCR; TCRdb lists only in-frame clones, some missing. There are about 2.4 million clones in the sample; over 85% occur only once, and 0.13% to 0.15% lies in the top ten. Sample: naive CD4+ T cells sorted from blood. These receptors were collected from a man aged 18 to 35 in good health. CDR3s include the opening cysteine and the closing phenylalanine or tryptophan. D genes are given only for firm matches. Rows give clone size only sometimes, using once, few, many, or a class for an expanded clone.

V	J	size	D	CDR3	DNA
TRBV7-9	TRBJ1-1	few	NA	CASSLYMNTEAFF	TGTGCCAGCAGCTTATACATGAACACTGAAGCTTTCTTT
TRBV6-5	TRBJ1-2	NA	NA	CASSYSTGYGYTF	TGTGCCAGCAGTTACTCGACGGGCTATGGCTACACCTTC
TRBV11-3	TRBJ2-1	NA	TRBD1	CASSQGQGGYNEQFF	TGTGCCAGCAGCCAGGGACAGGGTGGGTACAATGAGCAGTTCTTC
TRBV2	TRBJ1-4	once	NA	CASSVGKSYNEKLFF	TGTGCCAGCAGTGTCGGGAAAAGTTACAATGAAAAACTGTTTTTT
TRBV11-2	TRBJ2-5	NA	TRBD1	CASSLVRQGAGGDQETQYF	TGTGCCAGCAGCTTAGTACGACAGGGGGCAGGTGGGGATCAAGAGACCCAGTACTTC
TRBV2	TRBJ1-5	NA	NA	CASSGTEEQPQHF	TGTGCCAGCAGTGGGACAGAAGAACAGCCCCAGCATTTT
TRBV18	TRBJ2-3	NA	TRBD2	CASSPGGYGDTQYF	TGTGCCAGCTCACCGGGAGGGTACGGAGATACGCAGTATTTT
TRBV6-5	TRBJ1-1	NA	NA	CASSYYFATVNTEAFF	TGTGCCAGCAGTTACTATTTCGCAACGGTGAACACTGAAGCTTTCTTT
TRBV5-1	TRBJ1-1	NA	NA	CASSQGMNTEAFF	TGCGCCAGCAGCCAGGGAATGAACACTGAAGCTTTCTTT
TRBV18	TRBJ1-1	NA	TRBD1	CASSSGTGRANTEAFF	TGTGCCAGCTCCTCGGGGACAGGGAGGGCGAACACTGAAGCTTTCTTT
TRBV18	TRBJ1-1	few	NA	CASSLGGPRTEAFF	TGTGCCAGCTCCCTGGGGGGACCGCGGACTGAAGCTTTCTTT
TRBV30	TRBJ1-1	few	NA	CASTPGNTEAFF	TGTGCCTCGACCCCGGGGAACACTGAAGCTTTCTTT
TRBV6-1	TRBJ2-3	NA	TRBD1	CASSIRQGFTDTQYF	TGTGCCAGCAGTATAAGACAGGGGTTCACAGATACGCAGTATTTT
TRBV14	TRBJ2-6	once	NA	CASSQRTARHGANVLTF	TGTGCCAGCAGCCAGAGGACAGCCCGTCACGGGGCCAACGTCCTGACTTTC
TRBV18	TRBJ2-5	NA	TRBD2	CASSPGLAEETQYF	TGTGCCAGCTCACCAGGACTAGCAGAAGAGACCCAGTACTTC
TRBV7-9	TRBJ1-4	NA	NA	CASSQREGKGEKLFF	TGTGCCAGCAGCCAGAGGGAGGGTAAGGGTGAAAAACTGTTTTTT
TRBV10-3	TRBJ2-5	NA	NA	CAISVGGARSETQYF	TGTGCCATCAGTGTGGGGGGGGCAAGGTCAGAGACCCAGTACTTC
TRBV4-1	TRBJ1-2	NA	TRBD1	CASSQWATGDSYGYTF	TGCGCCAGCAGCCAATGGGCGACAGGGGATAGCTATGGCTACACCTTC
TRBV5-4	TRBJ2-3	NA	TRBD2	CASSSSGGGASGDTQYF	TGTGCCAGCAGCTCGAGTGGCGGGGGGGCCAGCGGAGATACGCAGTATTTT
TRBV28	TRBJ2-7	NA	NA	CASSLTATSYEQYF	TGTGCCAGCAGCCTGACAGCTACCTCCTACGAGCAGTACTTC
TRBV6-1	TRBJ2-3	NA	NA	CASSEMAGVGVGAEHF	NA
TRBV9	TRBJ2-5	NA	TRBD2	CASSGSTGTSGRRQETQYF	TGTGCCAGCAGCGGGAGTACCGGGACTAGCGGGAGGCGGCAAGAGACCCAGTACTTC
TRBV6-5	TRBJ2-1	NA	NA	CASSYSSVTYNEQFF	TGTGCCAGCAGTTACTCTAGCGTGACCTACAATGAGCAGTTCTTC
TRBV25-1	TRBJ2-1	NA	NA	CASSPQGGSGYEQFF	TGTGCCAGCAGTCCCCAAGGGGGGAGTGGTTATGAGCAGTTCTTC
TRBV7-2	TRBJ2-5	NA	TRBD2	CASSPGGASGRGETQYF	TGTGCCAGCAGCCCTGGAGGTGCTAGCGGGAGAGGAGAGACCCAGTACTTC
TRBV27	TRBJ1-2	NA	TRBD1	CASSSATGQGFFGYTF	TGTGCCAGCAGTTCGGCGACGGGACAGGGGTTTTTTGGCTACACCTTC
TRBV30	TRBJ2-2	NA	NA	CAWSGTGELFF	TGTGCCTGGAGTGGTACCGGGGAGCTGTTTTTT
TRBV9	TRBJ2-7	NA	NA	CASSVVALSYEQYF	TGTGCCAGCAGCGTAGTGGCTCTATCCTACGAGCAGTACTTC
TRBV28	TRBJ1-6	NA	TRBD1	CASSTLDRANSPLHF	TGTGCCAGCAGTACCCTCGACAGGGCCAATTCACCCCTCCACTTT
TRBV2	TRBJ1-5	NA	NA	CASSWSQTNQPQHF	TGTGCCAGCAGTTGGAGTCAGACCAATCAGCCCCAGCATTTT
TRBV7-9	TRBJ1-4	NA	TRBD1	CASSQGASTNEKLFF	TGTGCCAGCAGCCAGGGGGCGAGCACTAATGAAAAACTGTTTTTT
TRBV28	TRBJ2-1	NA	NA	CASGGQVMYGEQFF	TGTGCCTCGGGGGGCCAGGTAATGTATGGTGAGCAGTTCTTC
TRBV4-1	TRBJ2-5	NA	NA	CASSDNSLGGQETQYF	TGCGCCAGCAGCGATAACTCGTTGGGGGGTCAAGAGACCCAGTACTTC
TRBV6-5	TRBJ1-5	NA	NA	CASSSHGNQPQHF	TGTGCCAGCAGTTCCCACGGCAATCAGCCCCAGCATTTT
TRBV19	TRBJ1-6	NA	NA	CASSTGTGNNSPLHF	TGTGCCAGTAGTACCGGGACCGGTAATAATTCACCCCTCCACTTT
TRBV11-2	TRBJ2-3	NA	TRBD2	CASSWTSGGAPDTQYF	TGTGCCAGCAGCTGGACTAGCGGGGGGGCCCCAGATACGCAGTATTTT
TRBV19	TRBJ2-3	NA	NA	CASSMGGTQGHAQYF	TGTGCCAGTAGTATGGGGGGAACCCAAGGGCACGCGCAGTATTTT
TRBV6-1	TRBJ1-2	NA	NA	CASSEMGQSYTF	TGTGCCAGCAGTGAAATGGGGCAAAGCTACACCTTC
TRBV6-1	TRBJ1-5	NA	NA	CASSGAAPQPQHF	TGTGCCAGCAGTGGGGCGGCCCCCCAGCCCCAGCATTTT
TRBV5-1	TRBJ2-2	NA	NA	CASSLVARAGELFF	TGCGCCAGCAGCTTGGTTGCTCGCGCCGGGGAGCTGTTTTTT
TRBV11-2	TRBJ2-5	NA	NA	CASSFWGPQETQYF	TGTGCCAGCAGCTTCTGGGGTCCCCAAGAGACCCAGTACTTC
TRBV30	TRBJ2-3	NA	TRBD1	CAWNQGQGHSTDTQYF	TGTGCCTGGAACCAAGGACAGGGCCACTCCACAGATACGCAGTATTTT
TRBV11-2	TRBJ2-5	NA	TRBD1	CASSLDDRGRETQYF	TGTGCCAGCAGCTTAGATGACAGGGGCCGAGAGACCCAGTACTTC
TRBV2	TRBJ2-1	once	NA	CASQKGDSLENEQFF	TGTGCCAGCCAAAAGGGAGACTCCCTCGAGAATGAGCAGTTCTTC
TRBV18	TRBJ2-3	NA	NA	CASSPVQGPTDTQYF	TGTGCCAGCTCACCGGTCCAGGGCCCCACAGATACGCAGTATTTT
TRBV7-8	TRBJ2-7	NA	NA	CASRRLLGHEYF	TGTGCCAGCAGACGCCTGTTGGGACACGAGTACTTC
TRBV23-1	TRBJ1-2	few	TRBD1	CASSRTGVGYTF	TGCGCCAGCAGTCGGACAGGAGTGGGCTACACCTTC
TRBV30	TRBJ1-5	few	TRBD1	CAWSVGRGNQPQHF	TGTGCCTGGAGTGTAGGCAGGGGGAATCAGCCCCAGCATTTT
TRBV10-1	TRBJ2-3	NA	TRBD2	CASSEGGLAGSTDTQYF	TGCGCCAGCAGTGAGGGGGGCCTAGCGGGTAGCACAGATACGCAGTATTTT
TRBV28	TRBJ1-1	NA	NA	CASSLSVPGMNTEAFF	TGTGCCAGCAGTTTATCCGTTCCTGGCATGAACACTGAAGCTTTCTTT
TRBV9	TRBJ2-7	NA	NA	CASSVATRQQQYF	TGTGCCAGCAGCGTAGCGACCCGCCAGCAGCAGTACTTC
TRBV29-1	TRBJ1-1	NA	NA	CSAGGRMNTEAFF	TGCAGCGCCGGCGGACGGATGAACACTGAAGCTTTCTTT
TRBV2	TRBJ2-5	NA	NA	CASTKTETQYF	TGTGCCAGCACCAAAACAGAGACCCAGTACTTC
TRBV30	TRBJ2-3	NA	NA	CAGAGADTQYF	TGTGCCGGGGCTGGGGCCGATACGCAGTATTTT
TRBV27	TRBJ2-5	NA	NA	CASRPSGQETQYF	TGTGCCAGCAGGCCGTCGGGGCAAGAGACCCAGTACTTC
TRBV2	TRBJ1-2	NA	NA	CASSVGEQSVGYTF	TGTGCCAGCAGTGTCGGCGAACAGTCTGTTGGCTACACCTTC